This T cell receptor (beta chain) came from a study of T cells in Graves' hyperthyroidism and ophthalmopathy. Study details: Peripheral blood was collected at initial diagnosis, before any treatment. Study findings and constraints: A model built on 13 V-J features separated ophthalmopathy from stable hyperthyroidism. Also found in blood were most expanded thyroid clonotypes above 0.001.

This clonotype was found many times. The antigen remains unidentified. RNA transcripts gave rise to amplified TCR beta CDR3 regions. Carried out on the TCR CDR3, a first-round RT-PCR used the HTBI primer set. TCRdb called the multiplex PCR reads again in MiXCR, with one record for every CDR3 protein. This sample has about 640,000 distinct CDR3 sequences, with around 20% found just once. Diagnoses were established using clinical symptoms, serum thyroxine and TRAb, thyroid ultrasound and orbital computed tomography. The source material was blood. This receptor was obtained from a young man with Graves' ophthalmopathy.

Written as DNA, the CDR3 is TGTGCCAGCAGTGCAACCCTCAACAGGGGACCCCCCAATCAGCCCCAGCATTTT. This sequence encodes CASSATLNRGPPNQPQHF. The rearrangement uses TRBV27 and TRBJ1-5, with TRBD1 identical over 7 bases. Germline V gives CDR1 MNHEY, CDR2 SMNVEV (reference sequence). Trimming took 5 bases from V and 3 from J; bases not matched to a gene: 16. The CDR3 is made up of 18 amino acids.